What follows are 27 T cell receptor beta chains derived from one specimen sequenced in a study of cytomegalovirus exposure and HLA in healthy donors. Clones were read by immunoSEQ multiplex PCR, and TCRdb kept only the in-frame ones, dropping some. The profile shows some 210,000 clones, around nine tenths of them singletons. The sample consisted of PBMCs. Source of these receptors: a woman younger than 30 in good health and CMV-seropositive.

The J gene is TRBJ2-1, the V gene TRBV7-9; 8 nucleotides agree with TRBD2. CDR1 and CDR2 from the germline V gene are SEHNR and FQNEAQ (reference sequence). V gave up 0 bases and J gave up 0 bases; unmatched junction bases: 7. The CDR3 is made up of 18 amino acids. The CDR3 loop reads CASSLAISGEHSYNEQFF. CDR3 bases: TGTGCCAGCAGCTTAGCCATTAGCGGGGAGCACTCCTACAATGAGCAGTTCTTC.

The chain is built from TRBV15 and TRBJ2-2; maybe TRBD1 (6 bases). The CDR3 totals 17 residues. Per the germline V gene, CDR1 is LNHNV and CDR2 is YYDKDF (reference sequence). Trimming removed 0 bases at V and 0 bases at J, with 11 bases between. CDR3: CATSRDLDSANTGELFF. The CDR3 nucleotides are TGTGCCACCAGCAGAGATCTGGACAGCGCGAACACCGGGGAGCTGTTTTTT.

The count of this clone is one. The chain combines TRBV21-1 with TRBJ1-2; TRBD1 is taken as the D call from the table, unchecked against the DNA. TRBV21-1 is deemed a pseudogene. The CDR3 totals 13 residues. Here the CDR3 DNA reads TGTGCCAGCAGCCCCCGGACAGGGCTAGGCTACACCTTC. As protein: CASSPRTGLGYTF.

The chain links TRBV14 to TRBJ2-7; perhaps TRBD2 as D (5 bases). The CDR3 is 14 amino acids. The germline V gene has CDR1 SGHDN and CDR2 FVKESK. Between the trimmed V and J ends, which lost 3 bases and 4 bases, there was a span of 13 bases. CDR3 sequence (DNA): TGTGCCAGCAGCCATTTCCTAGCCCTTTACGAGCAGTACTTC. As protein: CASSHFLALYEQYF. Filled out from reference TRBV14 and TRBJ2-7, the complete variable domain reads EAGVTQFPSHSVIEKGQTVTLRCDPISGHDNLYWYRRVMGKEIKFLLHFVKESKQDESGMPNNRFLAERTGGTYSTLKVQPAELEDSGVYFCASSHFLALYEQYFGPGTRLTVT.

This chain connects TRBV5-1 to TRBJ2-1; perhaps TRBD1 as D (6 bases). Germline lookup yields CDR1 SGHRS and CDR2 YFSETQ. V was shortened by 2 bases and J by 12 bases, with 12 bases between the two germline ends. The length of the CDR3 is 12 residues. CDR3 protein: CASSLNRAWQFF. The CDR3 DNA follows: TGCGCCAGCAGCTTAAACAGGGCCTGGCAGTTCTTC. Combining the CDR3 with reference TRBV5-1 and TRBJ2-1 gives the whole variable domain KAGVTQTPRYLIKTRGQQVTLSCSPISGHRSVSWYQQTPGQGLQFLFEYFSETQRNKGNFPGRFSGRQFSNSRSEMNVSTLELGDSALYLCASSLNRAWQFFGPGTRLTVL.

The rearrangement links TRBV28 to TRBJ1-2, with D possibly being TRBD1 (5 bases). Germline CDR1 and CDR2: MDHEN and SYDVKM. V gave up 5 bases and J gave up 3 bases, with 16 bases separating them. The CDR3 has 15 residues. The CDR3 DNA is TGTGCCAGCAGTCCCCTTGAAGGGGAGGACTATGGCTACACCTTC. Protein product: CASSPLEGEDYGYTF.

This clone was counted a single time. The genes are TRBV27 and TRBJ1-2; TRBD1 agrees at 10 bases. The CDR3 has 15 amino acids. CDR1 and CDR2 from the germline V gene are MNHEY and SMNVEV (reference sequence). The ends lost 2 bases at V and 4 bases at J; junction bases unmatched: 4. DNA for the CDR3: TGTGCCAGCAGTTTAAGGGGACAGGGGTCCTATGGCTACACCTTC. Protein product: CASSLRGQGSYGYTF.

The CDR3 here is CASSWEVQGIREKLFF. The CDR3 DNA is TGCGCCAGCAGCTGGGAAGTACAGGGGATTAGGGAAAAACTGTTTTTT. This sequence joins TRBV5-1 and TRBJ1-4; 7 bases are a match to TRBD1. The germline gives CDR1 SGHRS, CDR2 YFSETQ. The CDR3 spans 16 residues. V was pared by 3 bases and J by 8 bases, with 13 bases of the junction left unmatched.

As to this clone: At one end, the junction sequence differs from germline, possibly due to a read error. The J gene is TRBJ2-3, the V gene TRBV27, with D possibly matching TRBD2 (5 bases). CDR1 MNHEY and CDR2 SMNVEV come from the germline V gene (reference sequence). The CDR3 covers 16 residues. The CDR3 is CASSLSSFTATDTQYF. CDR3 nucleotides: TGTGCCAGCAGTCTATCTAGCTTTACTGCCACAGATACGCAGTATTTT.

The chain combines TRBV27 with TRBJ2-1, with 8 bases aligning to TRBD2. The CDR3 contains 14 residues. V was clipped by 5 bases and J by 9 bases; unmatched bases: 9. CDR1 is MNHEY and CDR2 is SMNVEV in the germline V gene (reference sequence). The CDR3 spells CASSPGSGIPEQFF. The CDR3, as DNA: TGTGCCAGCAGTCCAGGTAGCGGGATCCCTGAGCAGTTCTTC.

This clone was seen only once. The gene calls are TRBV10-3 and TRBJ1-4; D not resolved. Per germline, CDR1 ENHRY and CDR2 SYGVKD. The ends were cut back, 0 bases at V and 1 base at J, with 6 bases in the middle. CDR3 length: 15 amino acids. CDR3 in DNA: TGTGCCATCAGTGAGTCGTCGGGAACTAATGAAAAACTGTTTTTT. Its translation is CAISESSGTNEKLFF.

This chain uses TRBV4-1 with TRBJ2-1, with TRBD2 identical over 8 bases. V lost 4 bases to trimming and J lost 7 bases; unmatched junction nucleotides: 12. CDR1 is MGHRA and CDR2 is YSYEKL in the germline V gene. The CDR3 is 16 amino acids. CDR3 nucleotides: TGCGCCAGCAGCCTCCTTGGGGTTAGCGGGAAGAATGAGCAGTTCTTC. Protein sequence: CASSLLGVSGKNEQFF.

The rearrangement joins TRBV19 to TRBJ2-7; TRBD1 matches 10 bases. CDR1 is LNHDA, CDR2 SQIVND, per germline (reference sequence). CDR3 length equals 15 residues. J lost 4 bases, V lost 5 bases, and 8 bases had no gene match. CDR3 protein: CASSFRDRGSYEQYF. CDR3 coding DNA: TGTGCCAGTAGTTTCCGGGACAGGGGAAGTTACGAGCAGTACTTC.

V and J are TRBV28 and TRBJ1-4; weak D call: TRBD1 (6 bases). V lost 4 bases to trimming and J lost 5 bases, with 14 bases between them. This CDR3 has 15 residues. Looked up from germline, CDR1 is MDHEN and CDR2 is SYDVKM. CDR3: CASSSSIRGNEKLFF. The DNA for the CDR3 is TGTGCCAGCAGTTCCTCTATCAGGGGCAATGAAAAACTGTTTTTT.

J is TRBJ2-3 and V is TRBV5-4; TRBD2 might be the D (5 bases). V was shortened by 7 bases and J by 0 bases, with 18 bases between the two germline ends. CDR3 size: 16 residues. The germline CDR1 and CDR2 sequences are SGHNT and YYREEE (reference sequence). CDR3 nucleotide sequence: TGTGCCAGCGAGGCGGGTACGTCCTCTAGCACAGATACGCAGTATTTT. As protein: CASEAGTSSSTDTQYF. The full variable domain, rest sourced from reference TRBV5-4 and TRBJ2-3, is ETGVTQSPTHLIKTRGQQVTLRCSSQSGHNTVSWYQQALGQGPQFIFQYYREEENGRGNFPPRFSGLQFPNYSSELNVNALELDDSALYLCASEAGTSSSTDTQYFGPGTRLTVL.

In DNA, the CDR3 is TGTGCCAGCACCGGGAGGCCAACCTACAATGAGCAGTTCTTC. It is translated as CASTGRPTYNEQFF. The chain uses TRBV5-4 and TRBJ2-1, with 7 bases that match TRBD2. Trimming cost V 6 bases and J 2 bases; bases outside gene matches: 5. The CDR3 is 14 residues long. Germline assignment: CDR1 SGHNT and CDR2 YYREEE (reference sequence).

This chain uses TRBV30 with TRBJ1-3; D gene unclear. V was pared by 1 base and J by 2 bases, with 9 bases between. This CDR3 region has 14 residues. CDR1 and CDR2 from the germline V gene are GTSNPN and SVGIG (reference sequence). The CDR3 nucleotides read TGTGCCTGGAGTGCGCAGGTCACTGGAAACACCATATATTTT. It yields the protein CAWSAQVTGNTIYF.

The CDR3 DNA is TGTGCCAGCAGTACGACAGGGGATTGGGATCAGCCCCAGCATTTT. This gives the protein CASSTTGDWDQPQHF. The rearrangement uses TRBV28 and TRBJ1-5; 8 positions agree with TRBD1. Germline V gene lookup returns CDR1 MDHEN and CDR2 SYDVKM. The CDR3 loop spans 15 amino acids. After removal of 5 bases from V and 5 bases from J, the junction contained 8 bases not matched to a gene.

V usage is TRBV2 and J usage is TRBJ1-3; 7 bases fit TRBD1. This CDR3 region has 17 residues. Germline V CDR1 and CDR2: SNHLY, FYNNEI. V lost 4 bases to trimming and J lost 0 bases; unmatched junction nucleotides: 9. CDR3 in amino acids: CASSAFDRAVSGNTIYF. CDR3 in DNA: TGTGCCAGCAGTGCGTTCGACAGGGCCGTCTCTGGAAACACCATATATTTT.

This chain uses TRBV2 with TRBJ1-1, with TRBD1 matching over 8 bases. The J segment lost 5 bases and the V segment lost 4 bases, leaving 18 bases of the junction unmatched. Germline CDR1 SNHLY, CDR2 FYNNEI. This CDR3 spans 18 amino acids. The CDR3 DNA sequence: TGTGCCAGCAGTGTTGACGACCGCGGCTTTACAGGGGGAACTGAAGCTTTCTTT. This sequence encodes CASSVDDRGFTGGTEAFF.

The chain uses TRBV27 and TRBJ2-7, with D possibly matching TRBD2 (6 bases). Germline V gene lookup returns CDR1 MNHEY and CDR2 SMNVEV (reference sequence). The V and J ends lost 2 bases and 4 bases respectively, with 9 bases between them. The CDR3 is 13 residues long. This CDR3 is CASSLLEGYEQYF. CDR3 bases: TGTGCCAGCAGTTTACTGGAGGGTTACGAGCAGTACTTC.

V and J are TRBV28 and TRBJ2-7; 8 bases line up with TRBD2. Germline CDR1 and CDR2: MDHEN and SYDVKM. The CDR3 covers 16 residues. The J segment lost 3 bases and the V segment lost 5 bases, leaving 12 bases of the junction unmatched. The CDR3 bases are TGTGCCAGCAGTCCATGGGGAGGAGCGGGAGTCTACGAGCAGTACTTC. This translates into CASSPWGGAGVYEQYF.

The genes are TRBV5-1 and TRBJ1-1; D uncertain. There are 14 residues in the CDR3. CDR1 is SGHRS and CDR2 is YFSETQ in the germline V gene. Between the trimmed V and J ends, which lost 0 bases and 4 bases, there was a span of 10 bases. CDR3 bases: TGCGCCAGCAGCTTGGCCCGAGGATTCACTGAAGCTTTCTTT. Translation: CASSLARGFTEAFF.

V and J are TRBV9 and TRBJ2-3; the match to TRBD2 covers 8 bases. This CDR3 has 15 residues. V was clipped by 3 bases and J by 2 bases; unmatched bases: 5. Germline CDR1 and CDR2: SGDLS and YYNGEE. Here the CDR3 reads CASSDGLANTDTQYF. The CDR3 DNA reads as TGTGCCAGCAGCGACGGACTAGCCAACACAGATACGCAGTATTTT.

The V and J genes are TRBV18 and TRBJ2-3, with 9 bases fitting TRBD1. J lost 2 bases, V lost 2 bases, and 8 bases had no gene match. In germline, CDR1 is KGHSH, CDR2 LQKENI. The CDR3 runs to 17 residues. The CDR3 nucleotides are TGTGCCAGCTCACCAAACAGGGGGCACCGATCCACAGATACGCAGTATTTT. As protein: CASSPNRGHRSTDTQYF. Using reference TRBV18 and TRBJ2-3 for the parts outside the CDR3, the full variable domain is NAGVMQNPRHLVRRRGQEARLRCSPMKGHSHVYWYRQLPEEGLKFMVYLQKENIIDESGMPKERFSAEFPKEGPSILRIQQVVRGDSAAYFCASSPNRGHRSTDTQYFGPGTRLTVL.

CDR3 protein: CASSGDSYEQYF. The CDR3 DNA sequence: TGTGCCAGCAGCGGGGATTCCTACGAGCAGTACTTC. The rearrangement uses TRBV28 and TRBJ2-7; D possibly corresponds to TRBD2 (5 bases). The CDR3 contains 12 residues. Trimming took 6 bases from V and 1 from J, leaving 7 bases between them. The germline gives CDR1 MDHEN, CDR2 SYDVKM.

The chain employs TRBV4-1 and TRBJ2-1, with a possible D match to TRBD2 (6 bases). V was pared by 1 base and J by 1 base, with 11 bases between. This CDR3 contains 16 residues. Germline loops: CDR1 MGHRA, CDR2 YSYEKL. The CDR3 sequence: CASSQVTLASYNEQFF. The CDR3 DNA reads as TGCGCCAGCAGCCAAGTAACTCTAGCGTCCTACAATGAGCAGTTCTTC.